This TCR beta chain derives from a study of blood T cell repertoires in COVID-19. Looking at the study overall: Material from acute and convalescent COVID-19 was sourced from the United States, Italy and Spain. The analysed material was cDNA or gDNA that came from T cells, B-cell-depleted T cells, or PBMCs.

Original processing methods: Amplifying reference gene primers gave estimates of nucleated cell counts. Data came from immunoSEQ multiplex PCR; TCRdb stores just in-frame clones and leaves some out. The DNA gave D and trimming, while V, J and clone size come from that table. Of under 400,000 clones in the sample, nearly 90% were seen once. The CDR3 length is 13 residues. With 8 bases removed from V and 5 bases from J, the gap between germline ends came to 15 bases. CDR1 and CDR2 from the germline V gene are SGHTA and FQGNSA. The rearrangement joins TRBV7-2 to TRBJ1-2; possibly TRBD1 for D (6 bases). The receptor was derived from a man younger than 30 with active or convalescent COVID-19. The sample comprised peripheral blood. The CDR3 bases are TGTGCCAGCGGGCCACAGGGTGGATATGGCTACACCTTC. Residues: CASGPQGGYGYTF.